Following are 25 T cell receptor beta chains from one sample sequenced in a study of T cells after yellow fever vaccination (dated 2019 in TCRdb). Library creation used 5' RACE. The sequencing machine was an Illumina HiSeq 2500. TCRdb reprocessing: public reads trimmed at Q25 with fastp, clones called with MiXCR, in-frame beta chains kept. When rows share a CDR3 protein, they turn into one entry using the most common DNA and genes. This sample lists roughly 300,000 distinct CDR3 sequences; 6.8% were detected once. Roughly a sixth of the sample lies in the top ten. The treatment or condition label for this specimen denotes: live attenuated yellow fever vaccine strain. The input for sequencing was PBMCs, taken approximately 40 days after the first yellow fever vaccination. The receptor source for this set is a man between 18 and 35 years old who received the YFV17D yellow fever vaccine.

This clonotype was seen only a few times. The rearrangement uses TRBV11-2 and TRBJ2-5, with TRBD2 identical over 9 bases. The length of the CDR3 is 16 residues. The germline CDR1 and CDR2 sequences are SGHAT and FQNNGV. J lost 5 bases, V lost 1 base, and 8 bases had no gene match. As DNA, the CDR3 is TGTGCCAGCAGCTTAGGCGGCGGGGGGGACTCTGAGACCCAGTACTTC. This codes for CASSLGGGGDSETQYF.

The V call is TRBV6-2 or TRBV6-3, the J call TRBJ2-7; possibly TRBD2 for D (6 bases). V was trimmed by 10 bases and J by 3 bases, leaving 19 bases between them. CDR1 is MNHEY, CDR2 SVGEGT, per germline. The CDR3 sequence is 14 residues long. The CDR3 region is CATRPWRVDYEQYF. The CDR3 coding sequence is TGTGCCACTCGCCCCTGGAGGGTGGACTACGAGCAGTACTTC.

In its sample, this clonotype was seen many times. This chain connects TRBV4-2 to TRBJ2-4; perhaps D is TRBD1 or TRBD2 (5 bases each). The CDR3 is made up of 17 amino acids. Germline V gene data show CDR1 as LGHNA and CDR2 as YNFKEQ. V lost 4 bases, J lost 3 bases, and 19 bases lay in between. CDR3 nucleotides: TGTGCCAGCAGCCCCTTGTTGGGGGATGTGGGCAAAAACATTCAGTACTTC. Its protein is CASSPLLGDVGKNIQYF.

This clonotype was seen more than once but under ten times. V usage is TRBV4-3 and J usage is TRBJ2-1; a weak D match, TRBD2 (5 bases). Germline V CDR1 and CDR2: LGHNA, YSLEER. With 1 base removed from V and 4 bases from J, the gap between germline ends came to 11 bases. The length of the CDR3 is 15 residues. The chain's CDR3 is CASSQVRAFYNEQFF. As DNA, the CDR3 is TGCGCCAGCAGCCAAGTGAGGGCCTTTTACAATGAGCAGTTCTTC.

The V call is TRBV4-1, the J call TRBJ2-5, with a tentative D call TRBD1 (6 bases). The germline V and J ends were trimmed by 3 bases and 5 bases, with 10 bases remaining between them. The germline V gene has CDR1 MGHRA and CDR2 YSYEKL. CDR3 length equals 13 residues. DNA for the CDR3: TGCGCCAGCAGCCAGGACAGCGTGGAGACCCAGTACTTC. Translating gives CASSQDSVETQYF.

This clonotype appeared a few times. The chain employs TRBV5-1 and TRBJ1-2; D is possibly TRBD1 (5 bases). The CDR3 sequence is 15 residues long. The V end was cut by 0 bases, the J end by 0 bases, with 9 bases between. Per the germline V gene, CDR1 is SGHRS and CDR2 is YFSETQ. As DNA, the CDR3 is TGCGCCAGCAGCTTGGTGGGGGGAACTAACTATGGCTACACCTTC. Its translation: CASSLVGGTNYGYTF. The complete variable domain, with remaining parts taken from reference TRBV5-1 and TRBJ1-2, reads KAGVTQTPRYLIKTRGQQVTLSCSPISGHRSVSWYQQTPGQGLQFLFEYFSETQRNKGNFPGRFSGRQFSNSRSEMNVSTLELGDSALYLCASSLVGGTNYGYTFGSGTRLTVV.

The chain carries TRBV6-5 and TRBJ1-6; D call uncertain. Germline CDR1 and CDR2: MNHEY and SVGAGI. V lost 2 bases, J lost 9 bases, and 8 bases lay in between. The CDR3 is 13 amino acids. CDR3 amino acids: CASSYRGSSPLHF. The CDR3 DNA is TGTGCCAGCAGTTACCGAGGAAGTTCACCCCTCCACTTT.

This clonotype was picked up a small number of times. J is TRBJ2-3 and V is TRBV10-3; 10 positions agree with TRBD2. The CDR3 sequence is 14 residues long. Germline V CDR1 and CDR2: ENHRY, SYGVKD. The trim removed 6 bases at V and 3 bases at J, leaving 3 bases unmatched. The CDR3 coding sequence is TGTGCCATCAGCGCACTAGCGGGGACAGATACGCAGTATTTT. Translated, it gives CAISALAGTDTQYF.

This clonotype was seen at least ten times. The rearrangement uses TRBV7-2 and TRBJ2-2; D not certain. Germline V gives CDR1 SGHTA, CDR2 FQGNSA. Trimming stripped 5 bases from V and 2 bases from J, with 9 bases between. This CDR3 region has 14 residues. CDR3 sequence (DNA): TGTGCCAGCAGCCCCCCCGGTAACACCGGGGAGCTGTTTTTT. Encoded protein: CASSPPGNTGELFF.

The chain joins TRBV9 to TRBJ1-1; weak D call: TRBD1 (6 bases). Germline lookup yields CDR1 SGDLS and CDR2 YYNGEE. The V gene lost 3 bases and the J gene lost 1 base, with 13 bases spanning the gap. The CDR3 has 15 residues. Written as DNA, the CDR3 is TGTGCCAGCAGCGGGGGGGACACGACGAACACTGAAGCTTTCTTT. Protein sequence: CASSGGDTTNTEAFF.

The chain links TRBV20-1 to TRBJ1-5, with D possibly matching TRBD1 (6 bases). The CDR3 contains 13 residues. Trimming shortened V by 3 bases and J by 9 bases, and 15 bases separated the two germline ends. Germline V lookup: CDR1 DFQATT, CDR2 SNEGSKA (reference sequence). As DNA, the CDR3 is TGCAGTGCTAGGGGGGGCGCTGGTACGCCCCAGCATTTT. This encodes CSARGGAGTPQHF.

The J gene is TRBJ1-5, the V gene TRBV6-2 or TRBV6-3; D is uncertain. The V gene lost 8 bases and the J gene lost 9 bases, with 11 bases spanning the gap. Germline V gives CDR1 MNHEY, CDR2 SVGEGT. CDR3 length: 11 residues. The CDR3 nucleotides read TGTGCCAGCGGGAACTCTCGGCCCCAGCATTTT. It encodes CASGNSRPQHF.

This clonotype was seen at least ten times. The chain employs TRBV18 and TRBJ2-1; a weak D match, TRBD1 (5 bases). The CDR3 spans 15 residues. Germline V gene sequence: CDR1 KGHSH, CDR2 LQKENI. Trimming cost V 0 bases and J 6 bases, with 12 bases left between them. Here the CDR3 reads CASSPPELQGNEQFF. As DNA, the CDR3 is TGTGCCAGCTCACCACCGGAACTTCAGGGCAATGAGCAGTTCTTC.

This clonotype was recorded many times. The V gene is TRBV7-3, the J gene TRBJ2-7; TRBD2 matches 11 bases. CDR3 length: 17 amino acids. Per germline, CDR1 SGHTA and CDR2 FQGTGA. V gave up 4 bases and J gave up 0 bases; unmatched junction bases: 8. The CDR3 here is CASSSRLAGRSSYEQYF. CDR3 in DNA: TGTGCCAGCAGCTCCCGACTAGCGGGGCGAAGCTCCTACGAGCAGTACTTC.

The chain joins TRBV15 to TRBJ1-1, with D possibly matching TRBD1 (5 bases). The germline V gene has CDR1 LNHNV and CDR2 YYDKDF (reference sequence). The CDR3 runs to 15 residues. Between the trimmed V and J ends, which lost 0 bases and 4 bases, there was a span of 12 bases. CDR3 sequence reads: CATSRDYSGTTEAFF. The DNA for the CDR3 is TGTGCCACCAGCAGAGATTATTCGGGGACCACTGAAGCTTTCTTT.

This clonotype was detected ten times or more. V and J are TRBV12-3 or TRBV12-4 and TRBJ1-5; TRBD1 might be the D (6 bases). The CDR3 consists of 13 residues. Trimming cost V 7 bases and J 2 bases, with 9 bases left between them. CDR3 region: CASTGGRNQPQHF. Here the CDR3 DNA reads TGTGCCAGCACCGGGGGCCGCAATCAGCCCCAGCATTTT.

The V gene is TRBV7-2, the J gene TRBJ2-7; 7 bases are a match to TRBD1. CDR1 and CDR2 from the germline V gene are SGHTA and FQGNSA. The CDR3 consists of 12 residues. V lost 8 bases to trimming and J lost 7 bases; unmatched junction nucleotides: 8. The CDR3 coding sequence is TGTGCCAGCGGGGACAGCCTCGATGAGCAGTACTTC. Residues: CASGDSLDEQYF.

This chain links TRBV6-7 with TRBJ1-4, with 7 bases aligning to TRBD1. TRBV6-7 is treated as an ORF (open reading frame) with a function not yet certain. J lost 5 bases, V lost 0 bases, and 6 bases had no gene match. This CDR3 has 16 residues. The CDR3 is CASSYSTGTENEKLFF. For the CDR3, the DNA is TGTGCCAGCAGTTACTCGACGGGGACAGAGAATGAAAAACTGTTTTTT.

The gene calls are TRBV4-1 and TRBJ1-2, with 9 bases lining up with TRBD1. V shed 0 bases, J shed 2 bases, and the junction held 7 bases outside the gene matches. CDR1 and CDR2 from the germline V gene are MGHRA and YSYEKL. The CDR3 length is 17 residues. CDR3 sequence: CASSQDLRQGVNYGYTF. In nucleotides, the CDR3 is TGCGCCAGCAGCCAAGATCTACGACAGGGGGTAAACTATGGCTACACCTTC.

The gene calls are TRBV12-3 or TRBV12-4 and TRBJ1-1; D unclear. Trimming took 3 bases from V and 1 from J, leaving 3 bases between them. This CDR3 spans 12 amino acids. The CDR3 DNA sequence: TGTGCCAGCAGTTTCGAGAACACTGAAGCTTTCTTT. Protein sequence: CASSFENTEAFF.

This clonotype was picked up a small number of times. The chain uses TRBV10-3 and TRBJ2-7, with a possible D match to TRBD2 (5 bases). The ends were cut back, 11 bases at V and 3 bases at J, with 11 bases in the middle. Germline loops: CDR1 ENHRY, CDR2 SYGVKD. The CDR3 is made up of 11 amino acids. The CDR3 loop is CASKGSYEQYF. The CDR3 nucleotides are TGTGCCTCCAAAGGGAGCTACGAGCAGTACTTC.

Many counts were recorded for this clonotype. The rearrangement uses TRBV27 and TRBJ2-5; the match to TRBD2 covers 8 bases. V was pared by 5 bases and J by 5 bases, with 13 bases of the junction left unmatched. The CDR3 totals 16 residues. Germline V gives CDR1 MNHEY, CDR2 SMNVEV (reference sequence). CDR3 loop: CASSLYPAGGIETQYF. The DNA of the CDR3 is TGTGCCAGCAGTCTATATCCTGCGGGAGGCATCGAGACCCAGTACTTC.

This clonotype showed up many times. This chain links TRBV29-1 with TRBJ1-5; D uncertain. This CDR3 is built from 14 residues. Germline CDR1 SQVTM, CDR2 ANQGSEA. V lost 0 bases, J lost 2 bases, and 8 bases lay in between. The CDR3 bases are TGCAGCGTTGAAGAAAGCGGGGGCAATCAGCCCCAGCATTTT. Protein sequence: CSVEESGGNQPQHF.

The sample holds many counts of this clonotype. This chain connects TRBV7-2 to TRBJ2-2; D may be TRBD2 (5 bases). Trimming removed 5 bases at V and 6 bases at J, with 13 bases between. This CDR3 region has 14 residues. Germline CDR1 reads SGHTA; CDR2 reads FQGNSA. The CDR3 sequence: CASSEGVGAGELFF. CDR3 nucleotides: TGTGCCAGCAGCGAGGGCGTCGGAGCCGGGGAGCTGTTTTTT. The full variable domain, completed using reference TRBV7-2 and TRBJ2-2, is GAGVSQSPSNKVTEKGKDVELRCDPISGHTALYWYRQSLGQGLEFLIYFQGNSAPDKSGLPSDRFSAERTGGSVSTLTIQRTQQEDSAVYLCASSEGVGAGELFFGEGSRLTVL.

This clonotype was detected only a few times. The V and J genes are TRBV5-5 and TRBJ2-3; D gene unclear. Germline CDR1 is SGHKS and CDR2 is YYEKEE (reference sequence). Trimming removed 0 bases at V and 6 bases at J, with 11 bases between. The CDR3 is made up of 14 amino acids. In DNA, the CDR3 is TGTGCCAGCAGCTTGGAATGGGGATCCGATACGCAGTATTTT. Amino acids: CASSLEWGSDTQYF.